The source of this T cell receptor (beta chain) is a study of T cells in Graves' hyperthyroidism and ophthalmopathy. Findings and caveats of the study: Ophthalmopathy cases were set apart from stable hyperthyroidism by a 13 V-J model.

Points on this clonotype: Antigen unknown. A single base separates this from a much larger clone, so it may be a read error.

Amplification of TCR beta CDR3 regions used RNA as the template. Using the HTBI primer set, a first-round RT-PCR was run on the TCR CDR3. A single record per CDR3 protein comes from TCRdb applying MiXCR to the multiplex PCR reads. Of over 550,000 distinct CDR3 sequences in the sample, 15% to 20% are singletons; the top ten hold about 20%. CDR3 size: 17 residues. CDR1 KGHDR and CDR2 SFDVKD come from the germline V gene. Germline trimming cut 1 base from V and 5 bases from J; bases unmatched to any gene: 11. This chain connects TRBV24-1 to TRBJ2-7, with 9 bases that match TRBD1. Sequenced: blood. The sequence was collected from a young woman with Graves' hyperthyroidism. CDR3 residues: CATSDFGTGKNIDEQYF. The DNA for the CDR3 is TGTGCCACCAGTGATTTCGGGACAGGGAAAAATATTGACGAGCAGTACTTC.